This T cell receptor (beta chain) is from a study of vaccination and CD4 T cells after COVID-19. About the research overall: Each convalescent patient was PCR positive for SARS-CoV-2 on nasal swab; roughly 10 cases were mild and one severe. The stimulating agents, overlapping spike peptides, came from SARS-CoV-2, HCoV-NL63, HCoV-OC43 and HCoV-229E.

In germline, CDR1 is SGHTA, CDR2 FQGNSA. CDR3 length: 11 amino acids. Trimming took off 6 bases at V and 6 bases at J, with 3 bases between the two ends. Sequencing of DNA taken from cultured CD4+ T cells relied on the Oncomine TCR Beta short-read assay. MiXCR, applied by TCRdb to the PCR reads, yields one record per CDR3 protein. The repertoire holds under 15,000 distinct CDR3 sequences, about 28% seen once, with around a sixth in the top ten. The treatment: approximately 11-day PBMC culture with coronavirus spike peptide pools or control peptides (ViraFEST assay). Positive PCR dates ranged from March to December 2020; these dates predated US Alpha, Beta and Delta variants. This clonotype has just a few counts. Its antigen is still unknown. Study-wide points: Convalescent patients' median share of reactive clones seen only post-vaccination was around 90%.

The rearrangement links TRBV7-2 to TRBJ1-6; unclear D gene. This sequence was found in a human donor with COVID-19. What was sequenced was cultured CD4+ T cells from blood. This chain's CDR3 is CASSSNSPLHF. CDR3 nucleotides: TGTGCCAGCAGTTCTAATTCACCCCTCCACTTT. The full variable domain, in which reference TRBV7-2 and TRBJ1-6 provide the parts outside the CDR3, is GAGVSQSPSNKVTEKGKDVELRCDPISGHTALYWYRQSLGQGLEFLIYFQGNSAPDKSGLPSDRFSAERTGGSVSTLTIQRTQQEDSAVYLCASSSNSPLHFGNGTRLTVT.